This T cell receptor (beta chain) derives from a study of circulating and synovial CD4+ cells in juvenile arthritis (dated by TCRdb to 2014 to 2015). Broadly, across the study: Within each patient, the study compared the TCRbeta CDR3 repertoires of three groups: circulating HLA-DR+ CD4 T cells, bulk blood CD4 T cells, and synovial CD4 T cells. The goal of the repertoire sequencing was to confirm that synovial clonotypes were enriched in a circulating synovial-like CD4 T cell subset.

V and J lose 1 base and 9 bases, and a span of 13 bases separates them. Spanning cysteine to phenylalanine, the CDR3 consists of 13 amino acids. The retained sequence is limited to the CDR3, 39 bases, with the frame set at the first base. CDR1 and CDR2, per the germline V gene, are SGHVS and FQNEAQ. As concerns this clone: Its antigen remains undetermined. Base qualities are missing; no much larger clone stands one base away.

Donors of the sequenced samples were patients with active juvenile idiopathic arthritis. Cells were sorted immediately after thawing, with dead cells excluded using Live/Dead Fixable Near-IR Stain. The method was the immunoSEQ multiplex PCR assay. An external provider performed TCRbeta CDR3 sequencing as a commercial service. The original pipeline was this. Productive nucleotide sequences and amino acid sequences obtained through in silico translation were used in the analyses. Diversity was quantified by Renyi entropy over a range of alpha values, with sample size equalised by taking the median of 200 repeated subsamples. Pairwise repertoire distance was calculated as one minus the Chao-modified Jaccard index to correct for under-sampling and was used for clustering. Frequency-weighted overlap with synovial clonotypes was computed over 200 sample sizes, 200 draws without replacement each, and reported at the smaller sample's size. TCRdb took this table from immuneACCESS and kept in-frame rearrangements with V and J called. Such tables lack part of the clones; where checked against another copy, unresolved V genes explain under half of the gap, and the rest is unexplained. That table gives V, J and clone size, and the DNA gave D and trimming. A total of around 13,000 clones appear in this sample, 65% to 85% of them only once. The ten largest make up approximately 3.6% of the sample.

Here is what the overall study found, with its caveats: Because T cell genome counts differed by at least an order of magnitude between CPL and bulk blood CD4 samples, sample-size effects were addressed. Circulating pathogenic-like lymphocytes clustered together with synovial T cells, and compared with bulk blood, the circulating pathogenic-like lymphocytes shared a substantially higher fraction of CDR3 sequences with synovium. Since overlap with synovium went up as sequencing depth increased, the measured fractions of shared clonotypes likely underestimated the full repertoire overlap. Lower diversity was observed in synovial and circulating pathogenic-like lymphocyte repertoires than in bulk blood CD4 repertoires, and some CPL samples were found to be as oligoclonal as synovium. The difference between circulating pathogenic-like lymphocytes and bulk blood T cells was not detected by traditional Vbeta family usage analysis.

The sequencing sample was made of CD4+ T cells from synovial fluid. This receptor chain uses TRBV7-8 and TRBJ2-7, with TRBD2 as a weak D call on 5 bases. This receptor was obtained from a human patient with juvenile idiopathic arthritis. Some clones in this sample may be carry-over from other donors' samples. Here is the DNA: TGTGCCAGCAGCTTAGGTCCATCCGGAGGGCAGTACTTC. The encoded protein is CASSLGPSGGQYF.